This TCR beta chain originates from a study of cytomegalovirus exposure and HLA in healthy donors (dated by TCRdb to the late 2010s). With regard to the full study: An earlier analysis of about 530 of the donors reported approximately 280 Gb of sequence data and 117 million unique TCR beta sequences obtained from roughly 170 million T cells. Roughly 310 gigabases of sequencing data and 80 million or so unique TCR sequences were included in an early release covering about 620 HLA-typed donors. The genetic ancestry cluster associated with self-reported Caucasian donors included 81% of the roughly 400 genotyped donors. The study aimed to test whether cataloging public T cell receptors could reveal signatures of past pathogen exposure. Using immunosequencing, the study profiled T cell repertoires from fewer than 700 subjects and related those repertoires to cytomegalovirus serostatus. In addition to the first cohort of approximately 650 subjects, a separate validation cohort of 130 or so different subjects was used. To predict cytomegalovirus infection status, the study brought together high-throughput TCR immunosequencing, statistical association of individual TCRs with disease status, and machine learning. In a later analysis, previously published TCR beta repertoires from 500 to 750 donors were re-analyzed and high-resolution HLA genotyping was added so that TCR occurrence patterns could be studied. Rather than drawing on any new phenotypic data, the later analysis identified candidate immune exposures from TCR beta sequences and the way those sequences occurred across donors. An earlier analysis of about 620 of the donors applied high-throughput TCR beta sequencing to assess whether each TCR beta V gene segment acted as functional or pseudogenic. Alongside the repertoire data, information on donor age, sex, ethnicity and CMV serostatus was compiled. Genome-wide SNP genotypes for about 65% of the 666 donors were used in a later genetic analysis, which treated that subset as a discovery cohort. All discovery cohort repertoires had been generated on a single sequencing platform. HLA typing included class I and class II loci at four-digit resolution. Typing coverage varied by locus: roughly 620-630 donors for A, B, C, DRB1 and DQB1; approximately 560 for DQA1; about 570 for DPA1; roughly 470 for DPB1. Because of strong linkage in the cohort, a few DR-DQ haplotypes were treated as single units for association and clustering. Among over 350 genotyped donors of the cohort, an average of about 240,000 unique TCR beta nucleotide sequences were sequenced per donor, 15% to 20% of them non-productive. What the work shows at the level of the full study, not this receptor alone: Because counts were too low, more than 15 rarely observed V segments, including chromosome 9 orphons, were excluded from the earlier analysis of 587 of the donors. A few of the identified cytomegalovirus-associated TCR beta chains were confirmed in vitro to be specific for cytomegalovirus antigens. Strong co-occurrence of HLA alleles, especially DR and DQ, made assigning TCR associations to individual alleles difficult. Roughly uniform sequencing depth across donors was assumed in presence/absence analyses, although this assumption may not hold. Because some donors lacked HLA typing at each locus, the association tests relied only on the typed subset. A further reported finding was that TCR beta sequences accurately predicted the HLA-A and HLA-B alleles for most subjects in the first cohort. At a false discovery rate of 0.05, a later analysis linked 16,951 TCR beta sequences to specific HLA alleles. In this cohort, only TCR beta chains were sequenced, and detectable features were limited by the absence of alpha or paired-chain data. The study gave a list of more than 150 TCR beta chains associated with cytomegalovirus. It was suggested by the authors that the approach could potentially be generalized to other disease states and immunological phenotypes. The sequencing pipeline was judged likely to have produced a cluster of highly shared sequence variants as a technical artifact. While some public TCRs were present in many individuals, most TCR sequences turned up only very rarely across donors. A later analysis found that most CMV-associated TCR beta chains appeared HLA-restricted, with HLA associations seemingly driven largely by CMV exposure. A later analysis reported that several top co-occurrence clusters appeared linked to parvovirus B19, influenza, CMV and Epstein-Barr virus. Broadly in line with IMGT annotations, most TCR beta V segments showed up in productive rearrangements about 90% or about 30% of the time in an earlier analysis of roughly 590 of the donors. Compared with the approximately 600-donor mean, donors in an Asian-associated ancestry cluster had fewer N-insertions in productive TCRs, according to a later genetic analysis. In both the original and validation cohorts, the classifier was reported to diagnose cytomegalovirus status with high specificity and sensitivity. Linkage disequilibrium might explain the correlated functional status among segregating V segments, but an unknown experimental factor could not be ruled out. An association between a missense DCLRE1C variant and V-gene and J-gene trimming of TCR beta chains was found in a later genetic analysis and replicated in an independent cohort. In a later analysis, HLA-associated TCR beta chains showed more clonal expansion and lower generation probabilities than non-associated chains that were equally common. A later analysis found that TCR association rates varied across HLA loci, with DRB1 alleles showing the most associated TCRs and HLA-C alleles the fewest. CMV serostatus was the only immune exposure information available for the cohort. Some IMGT-functional V segments, including TRBV6-2 and TRBV6-3, could not be told apart with the 87-base-pair reads, so those segments were excluded.

Libraries came from the immunoSEQ multiplex PCR assay. For the multiplex PCR, a mixture combining 60 forward primers for TCR Vbeta segments and 13 reverse primers for TCR Jbeta segments was used. The CDR3 region of rearranged TCR beta genes was amplified from genomic DNA with a multiplex PCR assay. On the Illumina HiSeq System, the amplified TCR beta libraries were sequenced as 87-base-pair reads. The published analysis was carried out like this. Across the 700 or so repertoires, a later analysis counted about 81 million unique TCR beta chains, 9.5 million to 12 million of which were shared by at least two donors. Raw reads were error-corrected and collapsed into unique sequences with a nearest-neighbor algorithm that merged closely related sequences to remove PCR and sequencing errors. To assign V, D and J gene segments, CDR3 sequences were aligned to IMGT reference sequences. For a sequence to be retained, at least a six-nucleotide match to both a V gene segment and a J gene segment was required. Rearrangements were classified as productive when the CDR3 lacked stop codons and remained in frame with V and J, and all other rearrangements were classified as non-productive. Following IMGT convention, CDR3 was defined as the stretch from the second conserved V-encoded cysteine to the conserved J-encoded phenylalanine. In an earlier analysis of around 640 of the donors, sequences lacking an unambiguous match to a single V gene segment were excluded. In an earlier analysis of several hundred of the donors, V segments were called functional above 56.7% productive rearrangements and were called segregating when the between-donor standard deviation exceeded 5%. To diagnose cytomegalovirus status from the catalog of TCR beta chain sequences, a statistical classification framework was built. In a later analysis, V and J genes were assigned by comparing TCR nucleotide sequences against IMGT/GENE-DB human TR gene sequences. The TCRdist pipeline was used in a later analysis to assign CDR3 sequences and most-parsimonious VDJ recombination scenarios. A later analysis defined each TCR beta chain by its CDR3 amino acid sequence plus V-gene family, and excluded reads lacking a unique V-gene family. To address suspected cross-contamination and a sequencing artifact, a later analysis removed several hundred highly shared, low-generation-probability nucleotide sequences. A later analysis calculated a clonal expansion index for each public chain from normalized within-repertoire ranks of inferred template counts. In a later analysis, generation probabilities were computed using a VDJ recombination model fitted to out-of-frame rearrangements, and the results were checked against IGoR. In a later analysis, TCR-TCR, TCR-HLA and TCR-CMV co-occurrence was scored with hypergeometric tests, and a repertoire-size bias correction was applied to TCR pairs. A later analysis estimated false discovery rates by permuting HLA or CMV assignments 20 times. A later analysis grouped co-occurring TCRs with DBSCAN, adding TCRdist sequence similarity when clustering within HLA-allele-positive subsets. For co-occurrence clustering, repertoires with fewer than 30,000 or more than 120,000 public chains were excluded, along with four or five repertoires with anomalous nucleotide sharing. In its TCRdb copy, this immuneACCESS table keeps in-frame sequences only and misses some clones. Where compared with another copy, unresolved V genes explain less than half of these, and the others have no known cause. The V and J calls and clone size are taken from that table; D and trimming were inferred from the DNA. This sample holds roughly 180,000 clones; 70% to 80% were observed only once. The ten most abundant clones make up about 1.3% of the sample.

Remarks on this clone: The antigen it recognizes is unknown. The record has no base qualities; no much larger clone is one base away.

The cohort consisted of 666 healthy bone marrow donors. At the time of sampling, all cohort members were nominally healthy, though unrecorded immune exposures were likely present. The donor was CMV seronegative and was included in the group of several hundred seronegative cohort members. Every donor gave a peripheral blood sample, and the peripheral blood mononuclear cells from that sample were used for TCR beta sequencing. Genomic DNA was extracted from the blood cell samples with the Qiagen DNeasy Blood Extraction Kit. Including cysteine and phenylalanine, the CDR3 has 13 amino acids. Only the CDR3 DNA is retained, 39 bases long and in frame from the first base. As encoded in the germline V gene, CDR1 is MNHNS while CDR2 is SASEGT. A distance of 9 bases separates the germline ends of V and J, which lose 7 bases and 2 bases respectively.

The chain joins TRBV6-1 to TRBJ2-4, with no confidently assigned D gene. Sequencing used PBMCs. The TCR originated in a man aged 25-40 years in good health and CMV-seronegative. Read as DNA, the sequence is TGTGCCAGCAACCTTAGCTCCAAAAACATTCAGTACTTC. Its product reads: CASNLSSKNIQYF.